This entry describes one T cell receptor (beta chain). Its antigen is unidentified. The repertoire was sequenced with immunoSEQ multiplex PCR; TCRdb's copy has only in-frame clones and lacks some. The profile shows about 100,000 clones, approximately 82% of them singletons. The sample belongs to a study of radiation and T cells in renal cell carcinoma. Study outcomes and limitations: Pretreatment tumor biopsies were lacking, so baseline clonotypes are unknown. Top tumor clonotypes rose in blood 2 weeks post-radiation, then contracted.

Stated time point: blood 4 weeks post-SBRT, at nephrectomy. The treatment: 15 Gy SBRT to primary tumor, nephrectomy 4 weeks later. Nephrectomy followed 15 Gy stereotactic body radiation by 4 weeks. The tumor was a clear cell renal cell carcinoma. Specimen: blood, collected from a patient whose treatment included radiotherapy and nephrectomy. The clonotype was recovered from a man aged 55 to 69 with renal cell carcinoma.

The CDR3: CASSIWLRLAGDTVDTQYF. CDR3 DNA sequence: TGTGCCAGTAGTATATGGCTACGACTAGCGGGAGACACAGTCGATACGCAGTATTTT. V gene TRBV19 combines with J gene TRBJ2-3; 12 nucleotides match TRBD2. The CDR3 runs to 19 residues. Germline CDR1 LNHDA, CDR2 SQIVND (reference sequence). Trimming removed 2 bases from V and 6 bases from J; junction bases left unmatched: 15. The full variable domain, with the rest looked up from reference TRBV19 and TRBJ2-3, is DGGITQSPKYLFRKEGQNVTLSCEQNLNHDAMYWYRQDPGQGLRLIYYSQIVNDFQKGDIAEGYSVSREKKESFPLTVTSAQKNPTAFYLCASSIWLRLAGDTVDTQYFGPGTRLTVL.